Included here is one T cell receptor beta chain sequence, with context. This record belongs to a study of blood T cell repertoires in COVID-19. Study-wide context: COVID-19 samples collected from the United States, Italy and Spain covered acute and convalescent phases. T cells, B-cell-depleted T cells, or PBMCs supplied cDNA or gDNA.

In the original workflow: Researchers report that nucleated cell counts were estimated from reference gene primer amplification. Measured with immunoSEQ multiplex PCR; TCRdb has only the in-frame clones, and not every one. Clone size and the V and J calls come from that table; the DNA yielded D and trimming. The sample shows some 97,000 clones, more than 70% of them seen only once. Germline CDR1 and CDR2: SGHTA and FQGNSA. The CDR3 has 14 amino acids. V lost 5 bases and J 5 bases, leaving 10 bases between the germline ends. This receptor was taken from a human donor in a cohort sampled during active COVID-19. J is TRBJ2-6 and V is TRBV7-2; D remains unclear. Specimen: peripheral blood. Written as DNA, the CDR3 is TGTGCCAGCAGCCCCGGAGCAAGGGCCAACGTCCTGACTTTC. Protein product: CASSPGARANVLTF.